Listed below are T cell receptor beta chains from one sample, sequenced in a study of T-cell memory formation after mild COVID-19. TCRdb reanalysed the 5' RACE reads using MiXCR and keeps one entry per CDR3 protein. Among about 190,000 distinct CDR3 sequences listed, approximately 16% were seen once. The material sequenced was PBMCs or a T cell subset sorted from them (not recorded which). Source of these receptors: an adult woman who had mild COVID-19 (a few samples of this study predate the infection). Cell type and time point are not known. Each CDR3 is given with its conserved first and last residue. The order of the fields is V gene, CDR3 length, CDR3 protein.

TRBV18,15,CASSPPAGASYEQYF
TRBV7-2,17,CASSLGLAILNTGELFF
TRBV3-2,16,CASSPPPQFQNTEAFF
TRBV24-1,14,CATLMRTFNTEAFF
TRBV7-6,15,CASSFEYSRTDTQYF
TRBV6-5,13,CASKRGPIGTQYF
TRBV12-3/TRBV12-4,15,CASSFGGQANYGYTF
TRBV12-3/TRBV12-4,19,CASSLHRAGTWQFADTQYF
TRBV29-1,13,CSVDSGNRGIQYF
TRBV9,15,CASSAGQGNTGELFF
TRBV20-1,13,CSARVVRADTQYF